Presented here are 20 T cell receptor beta chains from one specimen sequenced in a study of cytomegalovirus exposure and HLA in healthy donors. A multiplex PCR was run with 60 Vbeta primers and 13 Jbeta primers. Profiling relied on immunoSEQ multiplex PCR, and the TCRdb table lists in-frame clones only, not all of them. The sample table includes 31,000 or so clones. Sequenced material: PBMCs. These TCRs come from a female donor in good health and CMV-seronegative.

The chain joins TRBV7-6 to TRBJ1-3; no clear D gene. The CDR3 length is 15 residues. Trimming took 4 bases from V and 0 from J, leaving 10 bases between them. CDR1 is SGHVS, CDR2 FNYEAQ, per germline. The CDR3 protein is CASSSGLPSGNTIYF. As DNA, the CDR3 is TGTGCCAGCAGCTCAGGACTGCCCTCTGGAAACACCATATATTTT.

This chain connects TRBV18 to TRBJ1-4; 9 bases agree with TRBD1. Germline lookup yields CDR1 KGHSH and CDR2 LQKENI. V dropped 3 bases and J dropped 2; count of bases not matched to a gene: 7. The CDR3 has 17 residues. The CDR3 sequence is CASSPRDREGTNEKLFF. CDR3 bases: TGTGCCAGCTCACCCAGGGACAGGGAAGGCACTAATGAAAAACTGTTTTTT. Using reference TRBV18 and TRBJ1-4 for the parts outside the CDR3, the full variable domain is NAGVMQNPRHLVRRRGQEARLRCSPMKGHSHVYWYRQLPEEGLKFMVYLQKENIIDESGMPKERFSAEFPKEGPSILRIQQVVRGDSAAYFCASSPRDREGTNEKLFFGSGTQLSVL.

The chain combines TRBV5-5 with TRBJ2-3; D not certain. CDR1 SGHKS and CDR2 YYEKEE come from the germline V gene (reference sequence). The CDR3 extends over 14 amino acids. The V gene lost 0 bases and the J gene lost 2 bases, with 7 bases spanning the gap. The CDR3 here is CASSLGQNTDTQYF. The DNA of the CDR3 is TGTGCCAGCAGCTTGGGGCAGAACACAGATACGCAGTATTTT. The variable domain in full, completed from reference TRBV5-5 and TRBJ2-3, reads DAGVTQSPTHLIKTRGQQVTLRCSPISGHKSVSWYQQVLGQGPQFIFQYYEKEERGRGNFPDRFSARQFPNYSSELNVNALLLGDSALYLCASSLGQNTDTQYFGPGTRLTVL.

The CDR3, as DNA: TGTGGCATGGGGGAGGGTGGGACTGAAGCTTTCTTT. As protein: CGMGEGGTEAFF. The J gene is TRBJ1-1, the V gene TRBV6-6, with D maybe TRBD1 (5 bases). Germline V gives CDR1 MNHNY, CDR2 SVGAGI (reference sequence). The CDR3 has 12 amino acids.

CDR3 in DNA: TGTGCCAGCAGCTTAGGTGGGGGCGCGTTTTCAGATACGCAGTATTTT. Its protein is CASSLGGGAFSDTQYF. The chain links TRBV11-3 to TRBJ2-3, with TRBD1 as a possible D gene (6 bases). Germline lookup yields CDR1 SGHNT and CDR2 YENEEA. V was pared by 1 base and J by 4 bases, with 15 bases between. The CDR3 length is 16 residues.

This sequence joins TRBV5-1 and TRBJ2-6; D is undetermined. The CDR3 has 16 amino acids. V lost 0 bases and J 0 bases, leaving 7 bases between the germline ends. The germline gives CDR1 SGHRS, CDR2 YFSETQ. Written as DNA, the CDR3 is TGCGCCAGCAGCTTGGTCGGTAGCTCTGGGGCCAACGTCCTGACTTTC. This codes for CASSLVGSSGANVLTF.

J is TRBJ2-5 and V is TRBV7-9, with TRBD2 as a possible D gene (5 bases). CDR3 length: 11 amino acids. Trimming cost V 4 bases and J 5 bases, with 5 bases left between them. Germline V gene sequence: CDR1 SEHNR, CDR2 FQNEAQ (reference sequence). The CDR3 region has the DNA TGTGCCAGCAGCTGGGAGGAGACCCAGTACTTC. This translates into CASSWEETQYF.

This sequence joins TRBV6-5 and TRBJ1-2; D gene unclear. The CDR3 consists of 13 residues. Germline CDR1 is MNHEY and CDR2 is SVGAGI. Trimming took off 7 bases at V and 2 bases at J, with 11 bases between the two ends. The CDR3 nucleotides read TGTGCCAGCACCCATTCTAAGAACTATGGCTACACCTTC. This encodes CASTHSKNYGYTF.

V usage is TRBV28 and J usage is TRBJ1-2; 9 bases line up with TRBD1. J lost 2 bases, V lost 7 bases, and 8 bases had no gene match. This CDR3 comprises 15 residues. The germline gives CDR1 MDHEN, CDR2 SYDVKM. CDR3 coding DNA: TGTGCCAGCACCACACCCGGACAGGGGAACTATGGCTACACCTTC. Its protein is CASTTPGQGNYGYTF.

V and J are TRBV4-3 and TRBJ1-3, with D unresolved. This CDR3 contains 13 residues. Germline CDR1 and CDR2: LGHNA and YSLEER. Trimming removed 0 bases at V and 2 bases at J, with 2 bases between. CDR3: CASSQDTGNTIYF. The CDR3, as DNA: TGCGCCAGCAGCCAAGATACTGGAAACACCATATATTTT.

V gene TRBV28 combines with J gene TRBJ2-5, with D perhaps matching TRBD1 (5 bases). The CDR3 contains 14 residues. Germline loops: CDR1 MDHEN, CDR2 SYDVKM. The V end was cut by 3 bases, the J end by 4 bases, with 12 bases between. This CDR3 is CASSFRQGLETQYF. The DNA of the CDR3 is TGTGCCAGCAGTTTCCGGCAGGGCTTAGAGACCCAGTACTTC.

V and J are TRBV11-3 and TRBJ2-7; no clear D. Trimming pared 2 bases from V and 3 bases from J, leaving 8 bases between. The CDR3 consists of 13 residues. Germline CDR1 reads SGHNT; CDR2 reads YENEEA. DNA of the CDR3: TGTGCCAGCAGCTTATGGGCTGGCTACGAGCAGTACTTC. Translation: CASSLWAGYEQYF.

The chain is built from TRBV4-3 and TRBJ2-1; 12 nucleotides line up with TRBD1. The germline CDR1 and CDR2 sequences are LGHNA and YSLEER. Losses at the gene ends were 2 bases for V and 7 bases for J; bases not matched to a gene: 9. The CDR3 totals 17 residues. The DNA for the CDR3 is TGCGCCAGCAGCCAATATCTCCCGGGACAGGGGGCAAATGAGCAGTTCTTC. Protein: CASSQYLPGQGANEQFF.

CDR3 nucleotides: TGTGCCAGCAGCGTAGCTCCGCGAGGGGGTCCGGGTTATGGCTACACCTTC. As protein: CASSVAPRGGPGYGYTF. The gene calls are TRBV9 and TRBJ1-2; tentative D call: TRBD1 (6 bases). The length of the CDR3 is 17 residues. CDR1 and CDR2 (germline): SGDLS, YYNGEE. Trimming shortened V by 0 bases and J by 5 bases, and 20 bases separated the two germline ends.

The CDR3 sequence is CASNKRASYNSPLHF. CDR3 DNA sequence: TGTGCCAGCAACAAGAGGGCCTCCTATAATTCACCCCTCCACTTT. The rearrangement joins TRBV2 to TRBJ1-6; no clear D gene. The V gene lost 7 bases and the J gene lost 0 bases, with 10 bases spanning the gap. This CDR3 contains 15 residues. Germline-derived CDR1 and CDR2 are SNHLY and FYNNEI.

This clone is deemed medium-sized by its frequency. The J gene is TRBJ1-3, the V gene TRBV2, with D possibly matching TRBD1 (6 bases). The CDR3 has 15 residues. Germline V gene data show CDR1 as SNHLY and CDR2 as FYNNEI. Trimming took 3 bases from V and 3 from J, leaving 12 bases between them. The CDR3 is CASSDRGGGGNTIYF. The DNA for the CDR3 is TGTGCCAGCAGTGATAGAGGGGGGGGTGGAAACACCATATATTTT.

The rearrangement uses TRBV2 and TRBJ1-1; TRBD1 agrees at 12 bases. Germline V CDR1 and CDR2: SNHLY, FYNNEI. This CDR3 contains 14 residues. The J segment lost 6 bases and the V segment lost 5 bases, leaving 4 bases of the junction unmatched. Written as DNA, the CDR3 is TGTGCCAGCAGTTCCGGGACAGGGGGCGCTGAAGCTTTCTTT. This translates into CASSSGTGGAEAFF. The variable domain in full, with the rest retrieved from reference TRBV2 and TRBJ1-1, is EPEVTQTPSHQVTQMGQEVILRCVPISNHLYFYWYRQILGQKVEFLVSFYNNEISEKSEIFDDQFSVERPDGSNFTLKIRSTKLEDSAMYFCASSSGTGGAEAFFGQGTRLTVV.

The chain joins TRBV6-5 to TRBJ2-7; D uncertain. Germline V CDR1 and CDR2: MNHEY, SVGAGI. Trimming shortened V by 2 bases and J by 0 bases, and 14 bases separated the two germline ends. This CDR3 comprises 16 residues. For the CDR3, the DNA is TGTGCCAGCAGTTACCGAAGCCTTACCCTCTCCTACGAGCAGTACTTC. It yields the protein CASSYRSLTLSYEQYF.

The genes are TRBV19 and TRBJ2-6, with TRBD1 as a possible D gene (5 bases). The germline V gene encodes CDR1 LNHDA and CDR2 SQIVND (reference sequence). The CDR3 length is 16 residues. Trimming pared 5 bases from V and 0 bases from J, leaving 11 bases between. In DNA, the CDR3 is TGTGCCAGTAGTCCTCGACAGAGCTCTGGGGCCAACGTCCTGACTTTC. Translation: CASSPRQSSGANVLTF.

This chain joins TRBV7-6 and TRBJ1-2; D unclear. The germline V and J ends were trimmed by 4 bases and 4 bases, with 10 bases remaining between them. CDR1 and CDR2 (germline): SGHVS, FNYEAQ. CDR3 size: 13 residues. CDR3 nucleotide sequence: TGTGCCAGCAGCTCAGGTGGTAGCTATGGCTACACCTTC. Amino acid sequence: CASSSGGSYGYTF.